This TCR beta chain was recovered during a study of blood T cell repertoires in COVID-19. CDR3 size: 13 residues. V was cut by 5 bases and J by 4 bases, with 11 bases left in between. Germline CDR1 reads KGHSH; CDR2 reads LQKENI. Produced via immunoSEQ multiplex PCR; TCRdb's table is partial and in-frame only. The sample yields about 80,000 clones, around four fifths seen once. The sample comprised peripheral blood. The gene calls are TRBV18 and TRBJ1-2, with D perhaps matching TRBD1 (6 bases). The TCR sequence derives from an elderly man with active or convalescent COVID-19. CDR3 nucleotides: TGTGCCAGCTCAGCCGGGACATTCTATGGCTACACCTTC. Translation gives CASSAGTFYGYTF.